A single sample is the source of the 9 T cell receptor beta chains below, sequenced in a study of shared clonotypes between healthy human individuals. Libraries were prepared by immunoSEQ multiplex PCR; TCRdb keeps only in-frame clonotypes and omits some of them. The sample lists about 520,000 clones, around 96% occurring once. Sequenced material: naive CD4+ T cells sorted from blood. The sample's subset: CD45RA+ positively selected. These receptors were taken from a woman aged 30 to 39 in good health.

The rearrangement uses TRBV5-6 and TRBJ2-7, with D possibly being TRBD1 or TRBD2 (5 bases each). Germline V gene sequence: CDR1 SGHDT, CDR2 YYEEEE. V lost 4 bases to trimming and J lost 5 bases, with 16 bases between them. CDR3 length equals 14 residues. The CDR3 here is CASSTGTYPNEQYF. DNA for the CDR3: TGTGCCAGCAGCACCGGGACCTACCCTAACGAGCAGTACTTC.

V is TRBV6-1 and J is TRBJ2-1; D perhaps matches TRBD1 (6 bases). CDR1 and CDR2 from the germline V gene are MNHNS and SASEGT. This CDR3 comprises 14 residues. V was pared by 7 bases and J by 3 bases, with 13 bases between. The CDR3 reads CASKLKGDYNEQFF. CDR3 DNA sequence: TGTGCCAGCAAACTAAAGGGGGACTACAATGAGCAGTTCTTC.

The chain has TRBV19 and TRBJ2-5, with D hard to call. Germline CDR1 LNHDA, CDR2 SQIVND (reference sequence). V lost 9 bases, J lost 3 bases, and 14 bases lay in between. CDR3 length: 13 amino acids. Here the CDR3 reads CASRKNLEETQYF. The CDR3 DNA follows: TGTGCCAGCAGGAAGAATTTAGAAGAGACCCAGTACTTC.

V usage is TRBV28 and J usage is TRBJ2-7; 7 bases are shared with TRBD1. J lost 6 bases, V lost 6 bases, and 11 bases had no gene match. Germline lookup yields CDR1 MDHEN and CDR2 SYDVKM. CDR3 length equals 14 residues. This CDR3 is CASRKTRGLGEQYF. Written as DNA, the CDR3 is TGTGCCAGCAGAAAGACAAGGGGGCTAGGCGAGCAGTACTTC.

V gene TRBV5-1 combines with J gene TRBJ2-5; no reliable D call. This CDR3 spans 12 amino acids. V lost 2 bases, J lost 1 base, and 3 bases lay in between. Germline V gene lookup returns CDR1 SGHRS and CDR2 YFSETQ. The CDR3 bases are TGCGCCAGCAGCTTTCTCCAAGAGACCCAGTACTTC. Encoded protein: CASSFLQETQYF.

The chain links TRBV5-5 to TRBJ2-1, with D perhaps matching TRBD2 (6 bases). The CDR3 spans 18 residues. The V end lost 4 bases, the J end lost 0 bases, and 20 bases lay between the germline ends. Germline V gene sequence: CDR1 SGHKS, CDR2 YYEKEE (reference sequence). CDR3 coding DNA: TGTGCCAGCAGCCGCAGATCTCTTAGCGGAAACTCCTACAATGAGCAGTTCTTC. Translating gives CASSRRSLSGNSYNEQFF.

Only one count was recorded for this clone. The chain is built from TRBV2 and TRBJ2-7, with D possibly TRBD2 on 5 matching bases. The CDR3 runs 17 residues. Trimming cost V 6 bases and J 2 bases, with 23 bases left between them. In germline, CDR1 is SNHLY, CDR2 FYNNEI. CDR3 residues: CASSNKLRGREPYEQYF. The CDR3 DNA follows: TGTGCCAGCAGCAATAAACTCCGGGGAAGGGAGCCCTACGAGCAGTACTTC.

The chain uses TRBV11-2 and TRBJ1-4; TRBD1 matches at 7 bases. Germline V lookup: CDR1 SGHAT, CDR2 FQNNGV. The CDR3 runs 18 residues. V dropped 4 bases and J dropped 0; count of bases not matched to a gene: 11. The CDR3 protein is CASSSSRQGGATNEKLFF. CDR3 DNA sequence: TGTGCCAGCAGCTCATCTCGTCAGGGGGGTGCAACTAATGAAAAACTGTTTTTT. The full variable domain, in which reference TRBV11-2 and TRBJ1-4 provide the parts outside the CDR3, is EAGVAQSPRYKIIEKRQSVAFWCNPISGHATLYWYQQILGQGPKLLIQFQNNGVVDDSQLPKDRFSAERLKGVDSTLKIQPAKLEDSAVYLCASSSSRQGGATNEKLFFGSGTQLSVL.

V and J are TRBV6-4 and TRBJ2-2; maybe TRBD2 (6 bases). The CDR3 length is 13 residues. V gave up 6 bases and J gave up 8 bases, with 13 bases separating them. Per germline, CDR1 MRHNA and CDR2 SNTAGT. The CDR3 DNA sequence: TGTGCCAGCAGGGAAGGACTATTGGGGGAGCTGTTTTTT. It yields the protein CASREGLLGELFF.